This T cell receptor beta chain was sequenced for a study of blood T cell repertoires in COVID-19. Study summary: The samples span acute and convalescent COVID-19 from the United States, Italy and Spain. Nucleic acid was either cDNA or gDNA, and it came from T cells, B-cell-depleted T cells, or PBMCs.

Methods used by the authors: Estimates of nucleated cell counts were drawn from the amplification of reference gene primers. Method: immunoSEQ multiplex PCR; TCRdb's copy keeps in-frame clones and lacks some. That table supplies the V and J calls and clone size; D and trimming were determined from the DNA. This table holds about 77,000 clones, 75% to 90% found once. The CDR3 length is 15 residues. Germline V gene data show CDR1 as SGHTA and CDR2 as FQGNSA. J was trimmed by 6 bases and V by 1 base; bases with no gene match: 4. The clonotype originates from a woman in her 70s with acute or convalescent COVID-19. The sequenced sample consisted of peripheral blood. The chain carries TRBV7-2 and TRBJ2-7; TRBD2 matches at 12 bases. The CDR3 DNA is TGTGCCAGCAGCTTAGGACTAGCGGGGGCCCTCGAGCAGTACTTC. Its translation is CASSLGLAGALEQYF.